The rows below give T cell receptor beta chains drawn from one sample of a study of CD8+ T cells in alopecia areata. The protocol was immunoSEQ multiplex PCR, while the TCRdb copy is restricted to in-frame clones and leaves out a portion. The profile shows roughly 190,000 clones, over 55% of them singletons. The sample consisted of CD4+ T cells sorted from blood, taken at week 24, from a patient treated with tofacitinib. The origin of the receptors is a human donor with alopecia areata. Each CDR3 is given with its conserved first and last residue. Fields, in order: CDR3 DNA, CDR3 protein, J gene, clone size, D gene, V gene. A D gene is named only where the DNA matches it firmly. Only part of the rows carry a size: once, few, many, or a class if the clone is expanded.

CDR3nt: TGCAGCGTTTCCCACGTTTCGACCACATCCGAGCAGTACTTC; CDR3aa: CSVSHVSTTSEQYF; j_gene: TRBJ2-7; abundance: .; d_gene: .; v_gene: TRBV29-1
CDR3nt: TGCAGCGTTGAAGCAGGGGTTGGGAAATCCTACGAGCAGTACTTC; CDR3aa: CSVEAGVGKSYEQYF; j_gene: TRBJ2-7; abundance: .; d_gene: .; v_gene: TRBV29-1
CDR3nt: TGTGCCAGCAGACTGAACGGGGGCGCATATGGCTACACCTTC; CDR3aa: CASRLNGGAYGYTF; j_gene: TRBJ1-2; abundance: .; d_gene: .; v_gene: TRBV5-6
CDR3nt: TGTGCCAGCTCACCAGGGATGGCTGGGGCCAACGTCCTGACTTTC; CDR3aa: CASSPGMAGANVLTF; j_gene: TRBJ2-6; abundance: few; d_gene: .; v_gene: TRBV18
CDR3nt: TGTGCCAGCAGTGAAGCGTCATTACCAATCTATGGCTACACCTTC; CDR3aa: CASSEASLPIYGYTF; j_gene: TRBJ1-2; abundance: .; d_gene: .; v_gene: TRBV6-1
CDR3nt: TGCAGCATCAAAACGAGACTAGCGGGGGTTCAAGAGACCCAGTACTTC; CDR3aa: CSIKTRLAGVQETQYF; j_gene: TRBJ2-5; abundance: .; d_gene: TRBD2; v_gene: TRBV29-1
CDR3nt: TGTGCCAGCCTGGGAGCGGAATTCAAACGGAACACTGAAGCTTTCTTT; CDR3aa: CASLGAEFKRNTEAFF; j_gene: TRBJ1-1; abundance: .; d_gene: .; v_gene: TRBV2
CDR3nt: TGTGCCAGCAGTTCGGACAGGGGGCTTGTTTACAATGAGCAGTTCTTC; CDR3aa: CASSSDRGLVYNEQFF; j_gene: TRBJ2-1; abundance: .; d_gene: TRBD1; v_gene: TRBV27
CDR3nt: TGTGCCAGCAGCCCTGAAGGGAGCTCTGGAAACACCATATATTTT; CDR3aa: CASSPEGSSGNTIYF; j_gene: TRBJ1-3; abundance: .; d_gene: .; v_gene: TRBV7-2
CDR3nt: TGTGCCAGCAGCTTATCCAGGGCCTACGAGCAGTACTTC; CDR3aa: CASSLSRAYEQYF; j_gene: TRBJ2-7; abundance: .; d_gene: .; v_gene: TRBV13
CDR3nt: TGCAGCGTTGAAGGACAGGGCTCCACTGAAGCTTTCTTT; CDR3aa: CSVEGQGSTEAFF; j_gene: TRBJ1-1; abundance: few; d_gene: TRBD1; v_gene: TRBV29-1
CDR3nt: TGCGCCAGCAGCCTTGGGGCTAGCGGGGGGATCACCGGGGAGCTGTTTTTT; CDR3aa: CASSLGASGGITGELFF; j_gene: TRBJ2-2; abundance: .; d_gene: TRBD2; v_gene: TRBV4-3
CDR3nt: TGTGCCTGGAGTAGACAGCGGAACACTGAAGCTTTCTTT; CDR3aa: CAWSRQRNTEAFF; j_gene: TRBJ1-1; abundance: .; d_gene: .; v_gene: TRBV30
CDR3nt: TGCGCCAGCAGCAGGGGAGCGGACACAGATACGCAGTATTTT; CDR3aa: CASSRGADTDTQYF; j_gene: TRBJ2-3; abundance: .; d_gene: .; v_gene: TRBV5-1
CDR3nt: TGTGCCAGCAGCGGGAGCGGGACAGGGAACAATCAGCCCCAGCATTTT; CDR3aa: CASSGSGTGNNQPQHF; j_gene: TRBJ1-5; abundance: .; d_gene: TRBD1; v_gene: TRBV5-6
CDR3nt: TGCAGTGCTTATAATGAAAAACTGTTTTTT; CDR3aa: CSAYNEKLFF; j_gene: TRBJ1-4; abundance: once; d_gene: .; v_gene: TRBV20-1
CDR3nt: TGTGCCAGCTCACCAGGGGAACCAGGGAGCTACACCTTC; CDR3aa: CASSPGEPGSYTF; j_gene: TRBJ1-2; abundance: .; d_gene: .; v_gene: TRBV18
CDR3nt: TGTGCCAGCAGTTTTAATTTCGGCGCTGAAGCTTTCTTT; CDR3aa: CASSFNFGAEAFF; j_gene: TRBJ1-1; abundance: once; d_gene: .; v_gene: TRBV27
CDR3nt: TGTGCCAGCAGCTTATCCAGGGAAAAGAGCGTCTATGGCTACACCTTC; CDR3aa: CASSLSREKSVYGYTF; j_gene: TRBJ1-2; abundance: .; d_gene: .; v_gene: TRBV2
CDR3nt: TGCAGTGCTAGCTATCAGCCCCAGCATTTT; CDR3aa: CSASYQPQHF; j_gene: TRBJ1-5; abundance: .; d_gene: .; v_gene: TRBV20-1
CDR3nt: TGTGCCTGGAGTCTAAGAGCCTCTGGGGCCAACGTCCTGACTTTC; CDR3aa: CAWSLRASGANVLTF; j_gene: TRBJ2-6; abundance: .; d_gene: .; v_gene: TRBV30
CDR3nt: TGTGCCTGGAGTGTAAAAAACAATGAGCAGTTCTTC; CDR3aa: CAWSVKNNEQFF; j_gene: TRBJ2-1; abundance: .; d_gene: .; v_gene: TRBV30
CDR3nt: TGTGCCAGCAGCGTAGCCGACGGTTCCTATCACTATGGCTACACCTTC; CDR3aa: CASSVADGSYHYGYTF; j_gene: TRBJ1-2; abundance: few; d_gene: .; v_gene: TRBV9
CDR3nt: TGTGCCAGCGCGAGGACAGACGCGAACACCGGGGAGCTGTTTTTT; CDR3aa: CASARTDANTGELFF; j_gene: TRBJ2-2; abundance: .; d_gene: .; v_gene: TRBV2
CDR3nt: TGTGCCAGTAGTCCAGGTAGCAATCAGCCCCAGCATTTT; CDR3aa: CASSPGSNQPQHF; j_gene: TRBJ1-5; abundance: many; d_gene: .; v_gene: TRBV19
CDR3nt: TGCAGCGTTGAAGATGGACAGGAGAACGAAGCTTTCTTT; CDR3aa: CSVEDGQENEAFF; j_gene: TRBJ1-1; abundance: .; d_gene: TRBD1; v_gene: TRBV29-1
CDR3nt: TGTGCCAGCACCTATGCCGGGACAGGGGTATCTGGGGCCAACGTCCTGACTTTC; CDR3aa: CASTYAGTGVSGANVLTF; j_gene: TRBJ2-6; abundance: .; d_gene: TRBD1; v_gene: TRBV27
CDR3nt: TGTGCCAGCAGCTCCGGGACAGTCAGGTACGAGCAGTACTTC; CDR3aa: CASSSGTVRYEQYF; j_gene: TRBJ2-7; abundance: few; d_gene: TRBD1; v_gene: TRBV14
CDR3nt: TGTGCCAGCAGTTCTTACAGGGATGAGGAGACCCAGTACTTC; CDR3aa: CASSSYRDEETQYF; j_gene: TRBJ2-5; abundance: many; d_gene: .; v_gene: TRBV7-9
CDR3nt: TGTGCCAGCAGCCCACAAGGCGGGGACGAGCAGTACTTC; CDR3aa: CASSPQGGDEQYF; j_gene: TRBJ2-7; abundance: few; d_gene: .; v_gene: TRBV7-3
CDR3nt: TGCAGCGTAGCCTCTAGCGGGGGATGGAGAGATACGCAGTATTTT; CDR3aa: CSVASSGGWRDTQYF; j_gene: TRBJ2-3; abundance: .; d_gene: TRBD2; v_gene: TRBV29-1
CDR3nt: TGTGCCAGCAGCCAGGGCTACAACTACGAGCAGTACTTC; CDR3aa: CASSQGYNYEQYF; j_gene: TRBJ2-7; abundance: .; d_gene: .; v_gene: TRBV14
CDR3nt: TGTGCCTGGAGTGTACTGATCGGGGGAGGCGAGCAGTACTTC; CDR3aa: CAWSVLIGGGEQYF; j_gene: TRBJ2-7; abundance: .; d_gene: .; v_gene: TRBV30
CDR3nt: TGTGCCAGCAGTGTTACTAGCGGGGGGACCAATGAGCAGTTCTTC; CDR3aa: CASSVTSGGTNEQFF; j_gene: TRBJ2-1; abundance: .; d_gene: TRBD2; v_gene: TRBV2
CDR3nt: TGTGCCAGCAGCCAGATTAGCGGGGGGCCCCACGAGCAGTACTTC; CDR3aa: CASSQISGGPHEQYF; j_gene: TRBJ2-7; abundance: once; d_gene: TRBD2; v_gene: TRBV11-2
CDR3nt: TGTGCCTGGAGTGTACGATTGGGGGCGGCTTTCTTT; CDR3aa: CAWSVRLGAAFF; j_gene: TRBJ1-1; abundance: .; d_gene: .; v_gene: TRBV30
CDR3nt: TGCAGCGTTGGACCGCCAGGCCGCTCCTACGAGCAGTACTTC; CDR3aa: CSVGPPGRSYEQYF; j_gene: TRBJ2-7; abundance: .; d_gene: .; v_gene: TRBV29-1
CDR3nt: TGTGCCAGCAGAGACCGTCGCTACGAGCAGTACTTC; CDR3aa: CASRDRRYEQYF; j_gene: TRBJ2-7; abundance: few; d_gene: .; v_gene: TRBV6-5
CDR3nt: TGTGCCAGCAGCTTAAGACGAGCTAACAATGAGCAGTTCTTC; CDR3aa: CASSLRRANNEQFF; j_gene: TRBJ2-1; abundance: once; d_gene: .; v_gene: TRBV7-2
CDR3nt: TGCAGTGCATTGGACAGCCTCGAAGCTTTCTTT; CDR3aa: CSALDSLEAFF; j_gene: TRBJ1-1; abundance: .; d_gene: .; v_gene: TRBV20-1
CDR3nt: TGTGCCTGGAGTATCGTCAGCGACTATGGCTACACCTTC; CDR3aa: CAWSIVSDYGYTF; j_gene: TRBJ1-2; abundance: .; d_gene: .; v_gene: TRBV30
CDR3nt: TGCGCCAGCAGCCCGTCCTTCCCCCTCTCCTCCTACGAGCAGTACTTC; CDR3aa: CASSPSFPLSSYEQYF; j_gene: TRBJ2-7; abundance: .; d_gene: .; v_gene: TRBV4-1
CDR3nt: TGTGCCAGCAGCTTACGGCTGCAAGAGACCCAGTACTTC; CDR3aa: CASSLRLQETQYF; j_gene: TRBJ2-5; abundance: .; d_gene: .; v_gene: TRBV7-7
CDR3nt: TGTGCCAGCTCAGAATTTCGGGGTTCGGGTGAAAAACTGTTTTTT; CDR3aa: CASSEFRGSGEKLFF; j_gene: TRBJ1-4; abundance: few; d_gene: .; v_gene: TRBV2
CDR3nt: TGCGCCAGCAGCCTCGCCCGGACAGGGAGATCCGGGGAGCTGTTTTTT; CDR3aa: CASSLARTGRSGELFF; j_gene: TRBJ2-2; abundance: few; d_gene: TRBD1; v_gene: TRBV23-1
CDR3nt: TGTGCCATCAGGGAGGACAGGGTATCAGGCGAGCAGTACTTC; CDR3aa: CAIREDRVSGEQYF; j_gene: TRBJ2-7; abundance: once; d_gene: TRBD1; v_gene: TRBV10-3